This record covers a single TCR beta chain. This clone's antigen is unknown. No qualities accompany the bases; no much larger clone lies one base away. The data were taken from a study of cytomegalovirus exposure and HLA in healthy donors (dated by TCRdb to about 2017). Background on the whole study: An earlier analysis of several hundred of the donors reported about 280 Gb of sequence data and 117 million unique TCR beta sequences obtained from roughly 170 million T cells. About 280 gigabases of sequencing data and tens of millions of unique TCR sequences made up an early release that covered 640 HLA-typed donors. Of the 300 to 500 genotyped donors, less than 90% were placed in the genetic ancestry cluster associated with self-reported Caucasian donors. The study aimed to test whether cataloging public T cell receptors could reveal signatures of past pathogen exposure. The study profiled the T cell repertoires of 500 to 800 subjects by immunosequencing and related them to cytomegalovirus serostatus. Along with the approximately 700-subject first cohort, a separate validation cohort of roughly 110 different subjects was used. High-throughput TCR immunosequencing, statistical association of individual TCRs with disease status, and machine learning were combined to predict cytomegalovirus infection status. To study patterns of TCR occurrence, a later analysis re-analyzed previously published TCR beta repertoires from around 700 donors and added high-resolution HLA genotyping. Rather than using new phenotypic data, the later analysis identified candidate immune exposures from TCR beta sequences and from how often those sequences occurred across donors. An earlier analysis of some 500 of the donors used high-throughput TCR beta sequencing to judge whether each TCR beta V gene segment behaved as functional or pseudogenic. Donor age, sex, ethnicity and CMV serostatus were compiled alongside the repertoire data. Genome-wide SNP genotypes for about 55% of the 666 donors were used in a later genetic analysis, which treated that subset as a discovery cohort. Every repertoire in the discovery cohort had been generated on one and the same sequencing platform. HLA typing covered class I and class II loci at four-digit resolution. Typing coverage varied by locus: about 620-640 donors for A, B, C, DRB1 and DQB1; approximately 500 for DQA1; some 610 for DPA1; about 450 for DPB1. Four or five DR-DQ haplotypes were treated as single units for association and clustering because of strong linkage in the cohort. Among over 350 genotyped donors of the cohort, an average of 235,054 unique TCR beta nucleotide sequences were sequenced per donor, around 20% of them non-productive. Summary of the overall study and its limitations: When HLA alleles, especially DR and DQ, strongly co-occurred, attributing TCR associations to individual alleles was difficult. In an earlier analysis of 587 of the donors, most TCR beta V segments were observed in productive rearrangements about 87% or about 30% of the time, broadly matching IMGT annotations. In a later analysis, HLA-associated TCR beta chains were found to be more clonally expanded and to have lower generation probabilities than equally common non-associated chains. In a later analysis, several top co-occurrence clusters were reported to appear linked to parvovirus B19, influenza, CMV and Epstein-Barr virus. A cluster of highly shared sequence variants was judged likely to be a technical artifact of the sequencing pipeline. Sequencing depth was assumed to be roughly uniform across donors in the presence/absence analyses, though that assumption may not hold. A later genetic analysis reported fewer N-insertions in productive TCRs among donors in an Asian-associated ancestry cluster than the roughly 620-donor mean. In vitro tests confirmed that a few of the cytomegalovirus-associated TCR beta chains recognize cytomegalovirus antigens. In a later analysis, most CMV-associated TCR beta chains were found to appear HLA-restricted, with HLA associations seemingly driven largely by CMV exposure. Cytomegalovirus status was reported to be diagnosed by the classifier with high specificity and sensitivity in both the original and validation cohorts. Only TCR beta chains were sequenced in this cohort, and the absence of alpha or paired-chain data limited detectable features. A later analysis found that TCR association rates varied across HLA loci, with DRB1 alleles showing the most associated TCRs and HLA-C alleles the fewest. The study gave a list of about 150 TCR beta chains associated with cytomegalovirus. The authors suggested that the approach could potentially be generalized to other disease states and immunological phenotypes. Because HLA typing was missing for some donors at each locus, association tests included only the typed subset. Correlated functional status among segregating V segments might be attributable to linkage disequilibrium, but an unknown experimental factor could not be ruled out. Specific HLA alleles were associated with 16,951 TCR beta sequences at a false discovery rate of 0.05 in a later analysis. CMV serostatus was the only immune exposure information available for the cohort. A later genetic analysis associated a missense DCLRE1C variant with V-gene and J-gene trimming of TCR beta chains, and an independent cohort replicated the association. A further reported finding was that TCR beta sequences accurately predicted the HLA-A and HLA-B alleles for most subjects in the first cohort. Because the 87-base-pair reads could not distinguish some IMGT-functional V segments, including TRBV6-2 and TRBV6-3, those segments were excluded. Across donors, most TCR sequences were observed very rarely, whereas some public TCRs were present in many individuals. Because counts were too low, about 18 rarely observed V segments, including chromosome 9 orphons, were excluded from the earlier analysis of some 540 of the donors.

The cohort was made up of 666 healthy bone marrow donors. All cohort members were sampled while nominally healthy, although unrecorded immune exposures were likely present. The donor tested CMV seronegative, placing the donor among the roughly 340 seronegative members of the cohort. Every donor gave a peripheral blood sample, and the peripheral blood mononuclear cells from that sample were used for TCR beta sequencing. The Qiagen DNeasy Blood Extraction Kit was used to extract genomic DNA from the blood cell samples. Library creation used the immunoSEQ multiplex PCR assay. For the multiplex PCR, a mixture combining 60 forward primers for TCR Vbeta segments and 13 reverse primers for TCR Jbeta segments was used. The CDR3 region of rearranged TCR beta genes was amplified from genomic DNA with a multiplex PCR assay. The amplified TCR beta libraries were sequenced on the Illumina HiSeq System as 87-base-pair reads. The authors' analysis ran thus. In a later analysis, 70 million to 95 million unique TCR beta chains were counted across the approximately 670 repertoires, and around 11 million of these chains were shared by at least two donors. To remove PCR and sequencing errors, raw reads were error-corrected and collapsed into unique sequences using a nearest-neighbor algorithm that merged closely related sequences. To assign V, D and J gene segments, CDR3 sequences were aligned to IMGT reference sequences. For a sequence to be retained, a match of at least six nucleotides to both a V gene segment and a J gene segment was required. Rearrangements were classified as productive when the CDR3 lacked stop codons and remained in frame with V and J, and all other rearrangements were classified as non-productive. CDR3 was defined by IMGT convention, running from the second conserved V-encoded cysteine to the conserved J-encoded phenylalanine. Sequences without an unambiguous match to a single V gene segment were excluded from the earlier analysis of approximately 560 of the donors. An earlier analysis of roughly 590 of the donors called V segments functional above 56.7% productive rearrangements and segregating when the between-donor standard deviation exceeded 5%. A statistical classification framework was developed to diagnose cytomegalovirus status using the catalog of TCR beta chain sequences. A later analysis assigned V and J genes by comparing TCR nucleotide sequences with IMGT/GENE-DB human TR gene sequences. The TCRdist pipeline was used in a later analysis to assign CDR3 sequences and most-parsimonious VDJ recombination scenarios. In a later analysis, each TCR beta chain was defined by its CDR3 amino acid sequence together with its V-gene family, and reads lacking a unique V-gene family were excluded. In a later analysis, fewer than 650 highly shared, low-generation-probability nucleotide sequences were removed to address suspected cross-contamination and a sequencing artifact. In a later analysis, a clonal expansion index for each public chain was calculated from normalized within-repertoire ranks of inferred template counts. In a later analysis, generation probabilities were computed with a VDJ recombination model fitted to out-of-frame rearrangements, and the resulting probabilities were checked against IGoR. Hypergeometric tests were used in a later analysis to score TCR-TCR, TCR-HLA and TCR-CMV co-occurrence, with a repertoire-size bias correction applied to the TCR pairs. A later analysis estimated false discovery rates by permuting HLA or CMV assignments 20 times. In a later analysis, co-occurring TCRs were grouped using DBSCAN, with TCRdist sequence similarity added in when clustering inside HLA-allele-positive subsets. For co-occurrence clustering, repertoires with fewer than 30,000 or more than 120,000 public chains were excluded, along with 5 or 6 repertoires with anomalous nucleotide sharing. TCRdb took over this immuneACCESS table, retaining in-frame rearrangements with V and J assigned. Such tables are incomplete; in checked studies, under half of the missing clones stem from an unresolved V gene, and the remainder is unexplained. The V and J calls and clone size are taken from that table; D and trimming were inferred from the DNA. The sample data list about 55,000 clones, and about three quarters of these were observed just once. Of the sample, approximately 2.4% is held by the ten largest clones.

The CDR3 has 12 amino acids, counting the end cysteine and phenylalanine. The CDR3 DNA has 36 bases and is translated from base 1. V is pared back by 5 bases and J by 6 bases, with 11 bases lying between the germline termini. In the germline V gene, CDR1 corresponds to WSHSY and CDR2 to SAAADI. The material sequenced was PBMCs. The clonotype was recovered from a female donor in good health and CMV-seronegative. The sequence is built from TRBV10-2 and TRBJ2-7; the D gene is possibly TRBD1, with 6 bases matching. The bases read TGCGCCAGCAGTTTTAACAGGGTCGAGCAGTACTTC. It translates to CASSFNRVEQYF.